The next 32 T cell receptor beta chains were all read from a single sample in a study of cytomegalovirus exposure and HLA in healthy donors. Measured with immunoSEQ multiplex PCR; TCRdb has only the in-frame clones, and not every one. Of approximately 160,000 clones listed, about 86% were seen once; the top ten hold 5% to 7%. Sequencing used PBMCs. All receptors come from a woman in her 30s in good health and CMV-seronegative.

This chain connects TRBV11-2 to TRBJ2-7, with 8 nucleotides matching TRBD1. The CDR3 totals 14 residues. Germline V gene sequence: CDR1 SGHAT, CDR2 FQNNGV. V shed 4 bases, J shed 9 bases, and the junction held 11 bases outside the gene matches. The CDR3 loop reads CASSYAGGLQAQYF. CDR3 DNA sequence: TGTGCCAGCAGCTACGCAGGGGGCTTGCAGGCGCAGTACTTC.

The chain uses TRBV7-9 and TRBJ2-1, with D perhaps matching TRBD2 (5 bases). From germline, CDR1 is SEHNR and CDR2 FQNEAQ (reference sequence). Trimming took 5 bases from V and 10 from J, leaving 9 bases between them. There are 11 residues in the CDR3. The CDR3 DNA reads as TGTGCCAGCAGCAGAATAGCGGAGCAGTTCTTC. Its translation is CASSRIAEQFF. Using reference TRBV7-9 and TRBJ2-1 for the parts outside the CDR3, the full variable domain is DTGVSQNPRHKITKRGQNVTFRCDPISEHNRLYWYRQTLGQGPEFLTYFQNEAQLEKSRLLSDRFSAERPKGSFSTLEIQRTEQGDSAMYLCASSRIAEQFFGPGTRLTVL.

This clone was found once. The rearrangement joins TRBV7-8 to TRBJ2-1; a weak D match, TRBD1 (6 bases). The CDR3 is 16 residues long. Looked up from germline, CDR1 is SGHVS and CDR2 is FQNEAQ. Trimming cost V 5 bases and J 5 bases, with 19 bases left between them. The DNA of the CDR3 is TGTGCCAGCAGCCAACCTCAGGGGAGTCTCGACAATGAGCAGTTCTTC. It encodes CASSQPQGSLDNEQFF.

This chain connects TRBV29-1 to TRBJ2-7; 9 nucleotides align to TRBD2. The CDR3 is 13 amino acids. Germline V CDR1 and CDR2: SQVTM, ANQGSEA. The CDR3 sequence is CSTTSGSSYEQYF. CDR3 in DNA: TGCAGTACGACTAGCGGTAGCTCCTACGAGCAGTACTTC.

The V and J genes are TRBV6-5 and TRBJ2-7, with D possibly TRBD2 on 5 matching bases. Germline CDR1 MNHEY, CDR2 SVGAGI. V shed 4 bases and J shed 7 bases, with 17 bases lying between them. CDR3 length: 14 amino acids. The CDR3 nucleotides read TGTGCCAGCAGTTTCCGGGGATCCGCGTGGGAGCAGTACTTC. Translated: CASSFRGSAWEQYF.

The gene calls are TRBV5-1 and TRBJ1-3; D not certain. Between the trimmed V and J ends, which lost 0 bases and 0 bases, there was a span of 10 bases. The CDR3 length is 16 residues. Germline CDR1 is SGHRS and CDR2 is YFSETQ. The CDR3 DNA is TGCGCCAGCAGCTTGGACCAGGCGGTCTCTGGAAACACCATATATTTT. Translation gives CASSLDQAVSGNTIYF.

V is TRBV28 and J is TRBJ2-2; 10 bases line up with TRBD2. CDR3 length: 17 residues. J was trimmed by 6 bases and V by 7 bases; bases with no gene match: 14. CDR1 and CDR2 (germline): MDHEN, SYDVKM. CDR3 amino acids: CASTSSLAGVKAGELFF. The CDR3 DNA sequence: TGTGCCAGCACTAGCTCCCTAGCGGGAGTCAAGGCCGGGGAGCTGTTTTTT.

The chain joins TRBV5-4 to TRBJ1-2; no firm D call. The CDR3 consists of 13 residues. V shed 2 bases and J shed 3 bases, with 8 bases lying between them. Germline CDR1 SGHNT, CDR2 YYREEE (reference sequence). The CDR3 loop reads CASSLSEYYGYTF. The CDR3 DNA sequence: TGTGCCAGCAGCTTATCGGAGTACTATGGCTACACCTTC.

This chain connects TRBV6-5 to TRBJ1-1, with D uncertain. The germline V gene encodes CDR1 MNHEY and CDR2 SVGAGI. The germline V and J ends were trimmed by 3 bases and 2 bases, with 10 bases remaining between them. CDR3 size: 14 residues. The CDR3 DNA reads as TGTGCCAGCAGTTATTTCACCGCTAACACTGAAGCTTTCTTT. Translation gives CASSYFTANTEAFF.

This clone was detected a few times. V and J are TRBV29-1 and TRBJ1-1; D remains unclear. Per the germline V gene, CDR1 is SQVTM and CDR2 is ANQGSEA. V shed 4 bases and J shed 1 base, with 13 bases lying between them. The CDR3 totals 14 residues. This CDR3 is CSVALFGPNTEAFF. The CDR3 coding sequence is TGCAGCGTTGCATTGTTCGGGCCGAACACTGAAGCTTTCTTT.

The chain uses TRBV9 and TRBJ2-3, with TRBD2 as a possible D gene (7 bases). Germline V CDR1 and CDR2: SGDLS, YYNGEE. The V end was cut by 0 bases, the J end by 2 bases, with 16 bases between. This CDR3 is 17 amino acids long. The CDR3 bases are TGTGCCAGCAGCGTAGAACGGGGGGCACCCATCACAGATACGCAGTATTTT. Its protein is CASSVERGAPITDTQYF.

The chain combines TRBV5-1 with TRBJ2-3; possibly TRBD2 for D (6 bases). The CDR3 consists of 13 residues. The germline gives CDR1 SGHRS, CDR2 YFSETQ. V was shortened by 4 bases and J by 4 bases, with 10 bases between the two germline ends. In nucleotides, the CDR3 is TGCGCCAGCAGCCCGGGCGGGGCAGATACGCAGTATTTT. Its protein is CASSPGGADTQYF.

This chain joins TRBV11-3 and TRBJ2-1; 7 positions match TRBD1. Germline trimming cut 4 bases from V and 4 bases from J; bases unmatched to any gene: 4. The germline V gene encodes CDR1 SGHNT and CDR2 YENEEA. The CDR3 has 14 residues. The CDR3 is CASSYRGGYNEQFF. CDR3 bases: TGTGCCAGCAGCTACAGGGGCGGGTACAATGAGCAGTTCTTC.

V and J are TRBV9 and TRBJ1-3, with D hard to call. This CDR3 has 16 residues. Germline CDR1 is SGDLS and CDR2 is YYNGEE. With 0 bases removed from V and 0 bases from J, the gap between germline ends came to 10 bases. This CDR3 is CASSVGTERSGNTIYF. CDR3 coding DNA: TGTGCCAGCAGCGTAGGAACAGAGCGCTCTGGAAACACCATATATTTT.

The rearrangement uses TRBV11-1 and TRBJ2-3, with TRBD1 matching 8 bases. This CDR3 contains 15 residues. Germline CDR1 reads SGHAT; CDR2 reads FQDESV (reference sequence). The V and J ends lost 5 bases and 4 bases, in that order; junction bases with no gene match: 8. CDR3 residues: CASSLPRGRADTQYF. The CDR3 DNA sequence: TGTGCCAGCAGCCTCCCCAGGGGGCGGGCAGATACGCAGTATTTT.

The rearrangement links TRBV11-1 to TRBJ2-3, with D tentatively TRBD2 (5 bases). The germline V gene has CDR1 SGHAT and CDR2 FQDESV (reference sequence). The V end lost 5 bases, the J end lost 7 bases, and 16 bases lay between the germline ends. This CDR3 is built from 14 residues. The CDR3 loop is CASSLGVWVYTQYF. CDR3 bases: TGTGCCAGCAGCCTGGGAGTATGGGTTTATACGCAGTATTTT.

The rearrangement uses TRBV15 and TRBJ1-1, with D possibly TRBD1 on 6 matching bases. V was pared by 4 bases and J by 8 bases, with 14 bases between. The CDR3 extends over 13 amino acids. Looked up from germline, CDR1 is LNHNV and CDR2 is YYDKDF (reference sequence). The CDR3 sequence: CATSTTGNLEAFF. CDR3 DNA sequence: TGTGCCACCAGCACTACAGGGAATCTGGAAGCTTTCTTT.

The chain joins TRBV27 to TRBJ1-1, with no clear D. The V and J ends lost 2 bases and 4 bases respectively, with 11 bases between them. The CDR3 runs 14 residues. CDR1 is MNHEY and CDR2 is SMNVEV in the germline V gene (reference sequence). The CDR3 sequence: CASSLEDPSTEAFF. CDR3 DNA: TGTGCCAGCAGTTTAGAGGACCCTTCCACTGAAGCTTTCTTT.

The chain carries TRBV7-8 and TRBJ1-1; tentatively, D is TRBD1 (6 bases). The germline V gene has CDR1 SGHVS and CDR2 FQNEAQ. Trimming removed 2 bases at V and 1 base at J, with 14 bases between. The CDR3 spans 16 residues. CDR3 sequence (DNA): TGTGCCAGCAGCTTACCTGAACAGGGAACGAACACTGAAGCTTTCTTT. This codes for CASSLPEQGTNTEAFF.

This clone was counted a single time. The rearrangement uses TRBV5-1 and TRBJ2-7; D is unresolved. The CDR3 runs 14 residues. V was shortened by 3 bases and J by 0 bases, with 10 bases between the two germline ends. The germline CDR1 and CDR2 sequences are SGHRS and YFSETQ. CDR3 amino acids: CASSSVDNSYEQYF. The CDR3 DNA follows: TGCGCCAGCAGCTCTGTCGACAACTCCTACGAGCAGTACTTC.

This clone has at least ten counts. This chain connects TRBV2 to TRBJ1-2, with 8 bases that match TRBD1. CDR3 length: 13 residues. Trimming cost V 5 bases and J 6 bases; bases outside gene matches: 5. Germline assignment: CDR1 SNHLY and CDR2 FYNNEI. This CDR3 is CASSNDRGHGYTF. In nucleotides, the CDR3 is TGTGCCAGCAGTAATGACAGGGGCCATGGCTACACCTTC.

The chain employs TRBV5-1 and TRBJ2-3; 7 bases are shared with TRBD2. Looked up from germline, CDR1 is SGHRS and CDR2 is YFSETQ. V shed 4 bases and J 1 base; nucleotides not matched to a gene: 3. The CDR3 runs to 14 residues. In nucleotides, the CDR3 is TGCGCCAGCAGCCCTGCGGGGGGCACAGATACGCAGTATTTT. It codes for CASSPAGGTDTQYF.

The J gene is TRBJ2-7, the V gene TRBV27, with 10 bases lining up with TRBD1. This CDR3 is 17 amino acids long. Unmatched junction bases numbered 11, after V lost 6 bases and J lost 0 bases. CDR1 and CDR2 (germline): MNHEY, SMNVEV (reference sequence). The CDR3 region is CASSPGTGVPLSYEQYF. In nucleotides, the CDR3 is TGTGCCAGCAGCCCCGGGACAGGGGTCCCCCTCTCCTACGAGCAGTACTTC.

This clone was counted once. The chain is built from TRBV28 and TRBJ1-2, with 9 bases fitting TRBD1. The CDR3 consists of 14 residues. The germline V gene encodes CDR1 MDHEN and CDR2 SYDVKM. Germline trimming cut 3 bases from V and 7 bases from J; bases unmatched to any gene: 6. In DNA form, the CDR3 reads TGTGCCAGCAGTTTGTGGGACAGGGCCTCTGGCTACACCTTC. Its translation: CASSLWDRASGYTF.

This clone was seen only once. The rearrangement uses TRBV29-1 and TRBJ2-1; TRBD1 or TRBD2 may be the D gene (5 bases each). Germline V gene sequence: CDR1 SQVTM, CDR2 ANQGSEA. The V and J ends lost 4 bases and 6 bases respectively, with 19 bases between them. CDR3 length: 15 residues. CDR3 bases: TGCAGCGTTGGAACTTCCGGGACGTTACTCAATGAGCAGTTCTTC. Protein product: CSVGTSGTLLNEQFF.

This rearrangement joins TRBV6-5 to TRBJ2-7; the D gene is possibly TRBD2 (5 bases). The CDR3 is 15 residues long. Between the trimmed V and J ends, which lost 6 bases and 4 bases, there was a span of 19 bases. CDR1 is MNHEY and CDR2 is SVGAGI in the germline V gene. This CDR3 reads CASSEGNTALYEQYF. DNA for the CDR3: TGTGCCAGCAGCGAGGGAAATACTGCGCTATACGAGCAGTACTTC.

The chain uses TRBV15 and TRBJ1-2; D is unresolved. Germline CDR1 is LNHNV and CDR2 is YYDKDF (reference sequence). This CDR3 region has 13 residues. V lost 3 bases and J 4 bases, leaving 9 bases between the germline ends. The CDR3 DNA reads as TGTGCCACCAGCAGGACCGACCTCTATGGCTACACCTTC. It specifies CATSRTDLYGYTF.

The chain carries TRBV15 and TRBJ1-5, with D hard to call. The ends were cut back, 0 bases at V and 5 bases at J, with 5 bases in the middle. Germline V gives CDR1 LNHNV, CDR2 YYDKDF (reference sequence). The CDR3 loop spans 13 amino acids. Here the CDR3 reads CATSREGDQPQHF. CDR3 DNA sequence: TGTGCCACCAGCAGAGAAGGAGATCAGCCCCAGCATTTT.

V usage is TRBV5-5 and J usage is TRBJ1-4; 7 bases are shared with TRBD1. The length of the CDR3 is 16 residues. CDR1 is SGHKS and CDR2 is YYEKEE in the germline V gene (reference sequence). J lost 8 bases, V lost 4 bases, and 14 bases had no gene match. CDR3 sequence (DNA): TGTGCCAGCAGCCCCGCTGCGGGGGCAGGGGGGGAAAAACTGTTTTTT. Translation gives CASSPAAGAGGEKLFF.

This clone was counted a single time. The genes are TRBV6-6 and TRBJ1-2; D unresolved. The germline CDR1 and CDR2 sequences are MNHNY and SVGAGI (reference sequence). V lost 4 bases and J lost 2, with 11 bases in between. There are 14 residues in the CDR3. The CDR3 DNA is TGTGCCAGCAGTTGGGGAAACCTCAACTATGGCTACACCTTC. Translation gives CASSWGNLNYGYTF.

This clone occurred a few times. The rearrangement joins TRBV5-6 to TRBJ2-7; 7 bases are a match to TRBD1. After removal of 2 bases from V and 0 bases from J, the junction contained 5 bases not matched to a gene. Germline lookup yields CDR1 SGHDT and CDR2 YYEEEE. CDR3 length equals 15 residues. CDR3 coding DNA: TGTGCCAGCAGCTTAGGGACAGCAGTCTCCTACGAGCAGTACTTC. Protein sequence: CASSLGTAVSYEQYF.

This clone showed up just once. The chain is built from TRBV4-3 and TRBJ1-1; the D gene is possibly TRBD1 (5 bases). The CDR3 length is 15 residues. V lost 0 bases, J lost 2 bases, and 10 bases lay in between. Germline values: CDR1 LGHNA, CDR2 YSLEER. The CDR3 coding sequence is TGCGCCAGCAGCCAAGATGGGGCCGGTAACACTGAAGCTTTCTTT. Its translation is CASSQDGAGNTEAFF.